This T cell receptor beta chain came from a study of technical replicates of blood from a few donors. Only in-frame clones appear in the TCRdb table, and some are missing; sequencing was by immunoSEQ multiplex PCR. The repertoire consists of about 78,000 clones, with 85% to 95% occurring once and the leading ten covering less than 0.5%. This CDR3 has 16 amino acids. Germline V gene lookup returns CDR1 SQVTM and CDR2 ANQGSEA. The junction had 7 bases not matched to a gene; V was cut back by 0 bases and J by 0 bases. This clonotype originated in a human donor in good health. V gene TRBV29-1 combines with J gene TRBJ1-2; 7 bases map to TRBD1. Source material: T cells isolated from PBMCs. The CDR3 region has the DNA TGCAGCGTTGAAGATCTTTCAGGGGGACCTAACTATGGCTACACCTTC. It translates to CSVEDLSGGPNYGYTF.